This TCR beta chain was observed in a study of T cells in Graves' hyperthyroidism and ophthalmopathy. Study results and caveats: Most expanded thyroid clonotypes above 0.001 recurred in blood.

Germline V gene data show CDR1 as SGHVS and CDR2 as FQNEAQ. The V end lost 7 bases, the J end lost 4 bases, and 13 bases lay between the germline ends. This CDR3 region has 13 residues. Amplified TCR beta CDR3 regions came from RNA transcripts. The primer set for the first-round RT-PCR of the TCR CDR3 was HTBI. Each CDR3 protein gets one entry after TCRdb re-called the multiplex PCR reads with MiXCR. This table holds hundreds of thousands of distinct CDR3 sequences, more than 15% found once. Ten or more counts support this clonotype. No antigen is known for it. Not enrolled were patients with uncontrolled infection, other autoimmune disease, pregnancy or lactation. Preceding any ophthalmopathy symptoms, the blood sample dates from first hyperthyroidism diagnosis. Fresh 10 ml peripheral blood yielded PBMCs.

The material sequenced was blood. The clonotype comes from a woman aged 18-29 years with Graves' hyperthyroidism that later progressed to Graves' ophthalmopathy. The chain employs TRBV7-8 and TRBJ1-1; the D gene is possibly TRBD1 (5 bases). CDR3 region: CASTHGGVTEAFF. The DNA of the CDR3 is TGTGCCAGCACCCATGGGGGTGTCACTGAAGCTTTCTTT.